The present entry profiles one T cell receptor beta chain with its context. Using immunoSEQ multiplex PCR, the repertoire was profiled, and TCRdb retains in-frame clones only, with some absent. The sample carries 85,000 to 100,000 clones, 86% recorded once. The data were taken from a study of T cell responses to AZD1222 COVID-19 vaccine. The clonotype comes from an adult in good health. The input for sequencing was peripheral blood, taken on day 0 of AZD1222 vaccination.

The CDR3 DNA reads as TGCGCCAGCAGCCCGACAGGGGGTGGCTACACCTTC. Protein: CASSPTGGGYTF. The V gene is TRBV5-1, the J gene TRBJ1-2; 9 bases are shared with TRBD1. The CDR3 runs to 12 residues. V gave up 4 bases and J gave up 7 bases; unmatched junction bases: 2. The germline CDR1 and CDR2 sequences are SGHRS and YFSETQ.